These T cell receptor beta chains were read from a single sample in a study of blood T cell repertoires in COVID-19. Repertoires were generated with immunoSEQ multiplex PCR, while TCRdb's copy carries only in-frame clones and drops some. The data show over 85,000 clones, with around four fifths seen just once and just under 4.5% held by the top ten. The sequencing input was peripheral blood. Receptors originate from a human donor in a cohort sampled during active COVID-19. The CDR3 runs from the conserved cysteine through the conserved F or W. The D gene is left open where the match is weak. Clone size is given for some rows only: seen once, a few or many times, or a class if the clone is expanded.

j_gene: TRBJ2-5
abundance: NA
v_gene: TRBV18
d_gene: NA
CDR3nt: TGTGCCAGCTCACCAGTGCGGCGGGGCCTCGCGGGAGAGACCCAGTACTTC
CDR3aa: CASSPVRRGLAGETQYF

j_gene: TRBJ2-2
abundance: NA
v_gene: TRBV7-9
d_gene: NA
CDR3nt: TGTGCCAGCAGCTTAGCCCGACAGAACACCGGGGAGCTGTTTTTT
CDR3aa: CASSLARQNTGELFF

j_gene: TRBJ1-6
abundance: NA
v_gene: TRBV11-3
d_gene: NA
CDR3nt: TGTGCCAGCAGCGGTGGGCGTCCGTCACCCCTCCACTTT
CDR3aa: CASSGGRPSPLHF

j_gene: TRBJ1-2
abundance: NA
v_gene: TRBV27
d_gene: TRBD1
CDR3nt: TGTGCCAGCAGTCCGACAGGGAACTATGGCTACACCTTC
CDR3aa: CASSPTGNYGYTF

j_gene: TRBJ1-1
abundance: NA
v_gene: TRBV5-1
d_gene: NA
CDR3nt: TGCGCCAGCAGCTTACTGACAGATTTGAACACTGAAGCTTTCTTT
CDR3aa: CASSLLTDLNTEAFF

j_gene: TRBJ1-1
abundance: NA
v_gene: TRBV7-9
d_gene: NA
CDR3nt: TGTGCCAGCAGCTCCCAATCCGGAGCGGCTGAAGCTTTCTTT
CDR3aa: CASSSQSGAAEAFF

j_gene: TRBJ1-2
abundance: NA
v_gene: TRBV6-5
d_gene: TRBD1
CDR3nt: TGTGCCAGCAGCACCCGGGGACAGGGATGGTATGGCTACACCTTC
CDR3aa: CASSTRGQGWYGYTF

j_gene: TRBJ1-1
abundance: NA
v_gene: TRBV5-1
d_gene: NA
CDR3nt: TGCGCCAGCACCAATCCGGGGGGGAGGGTCACTGAAGCTTTCTTT
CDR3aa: CASTNPGGRVTEAFF

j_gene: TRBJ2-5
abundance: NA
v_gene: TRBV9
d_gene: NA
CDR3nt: TGTGCCAGCAGCTCCCGACTCCAAGAGACCCAGTACTTC
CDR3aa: CASSSRLQETQYF

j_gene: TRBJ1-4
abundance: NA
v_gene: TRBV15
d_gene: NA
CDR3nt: TGTGCCACCAGCAGGCAGGCCGGTAATAATGAAAAACTGTTTTTT
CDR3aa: CATSRQAGNNEKLFF

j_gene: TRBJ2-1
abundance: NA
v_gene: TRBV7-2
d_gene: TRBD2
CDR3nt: TGTGCCAGCGGATCTAGCGGGGGGGCCAATGAGCAGTTCTTC
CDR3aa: CASGSSGGANEQFF

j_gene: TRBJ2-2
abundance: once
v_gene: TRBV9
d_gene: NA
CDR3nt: TGTGCCAGCAGCGTAGGGGCGGGCGGGGAGCTGTTTTTT
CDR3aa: CASSVGAGGELFF

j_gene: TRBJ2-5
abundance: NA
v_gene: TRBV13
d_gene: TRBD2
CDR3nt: TGTGCCAGCAGCCGCGGGGGGGCCTCTTTCGAGACCCAGTACTTC
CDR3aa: CASSRGGASFETQYF

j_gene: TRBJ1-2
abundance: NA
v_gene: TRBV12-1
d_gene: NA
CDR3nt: TGTGCCAGCAGCAACGGACAGCCCTCGGGCGGCTACACCTTC
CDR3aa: CASSNGQPSGGYTF

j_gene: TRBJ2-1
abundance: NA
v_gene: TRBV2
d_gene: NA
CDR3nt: TGTGCCAGCGGAGGGATGGATGAGCAGTTCTTC
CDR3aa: CASGGMDEQFF

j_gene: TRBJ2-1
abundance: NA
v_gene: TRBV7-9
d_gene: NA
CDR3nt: TGTGCCAGCAGCTCAAAGGGTGGGGCCAGCTCCTACAATGAGCAGTTCTTC
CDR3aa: CASSSKGGASSYNEQFF

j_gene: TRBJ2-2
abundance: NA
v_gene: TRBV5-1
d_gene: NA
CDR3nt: TGCGCCAGCAGTCCTCTTGACACCGGGGAGCTGTTTTTT
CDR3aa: CASSPLDTGELFF